This TCR beta chain appears in the sequencing data of a study of blood T cell repertoires in COVID-19. Study overall: The study drew acute and convalescent COVID-19 samples from the United States, Italy and Spain. T cells, B-cell-depleted T cells, or PBMCs supplied cDNA or gDNA.

This clone showed up just once. Per the original methods: Amplification of reference gene primers provided the estimated nucleated cell counts. The table came from immunoSEQ multiplex PCR; TCRdb's copy has only in-frame clones and leaves some out. V and J calls and clone size follow that table, whereas D and trimming were derived from the DNA. The sample lists some 200,000 clones; about 87% were seen once. Trimming left V 6 bases short and J 10 bases short, with 19 bases between. Germline assignment: CDR1 SGHTA and CDR2 FQGNSA. CDR3 length: 14 amino acids. The chain has TRBV7-2 and TRBJ2-1, with D possibly matching TRBD2 (6 bases). The receptor's source is a woman aged 18-29 years who had recovered from COVID-19. Sample: peripheral blood. CDR3 in DNA: TGTGCCAGCAGGTCTTCTGGGAGGTTTTGGGAGCAGTTCTTC. Protein: CASRSSGRFWEQFF.